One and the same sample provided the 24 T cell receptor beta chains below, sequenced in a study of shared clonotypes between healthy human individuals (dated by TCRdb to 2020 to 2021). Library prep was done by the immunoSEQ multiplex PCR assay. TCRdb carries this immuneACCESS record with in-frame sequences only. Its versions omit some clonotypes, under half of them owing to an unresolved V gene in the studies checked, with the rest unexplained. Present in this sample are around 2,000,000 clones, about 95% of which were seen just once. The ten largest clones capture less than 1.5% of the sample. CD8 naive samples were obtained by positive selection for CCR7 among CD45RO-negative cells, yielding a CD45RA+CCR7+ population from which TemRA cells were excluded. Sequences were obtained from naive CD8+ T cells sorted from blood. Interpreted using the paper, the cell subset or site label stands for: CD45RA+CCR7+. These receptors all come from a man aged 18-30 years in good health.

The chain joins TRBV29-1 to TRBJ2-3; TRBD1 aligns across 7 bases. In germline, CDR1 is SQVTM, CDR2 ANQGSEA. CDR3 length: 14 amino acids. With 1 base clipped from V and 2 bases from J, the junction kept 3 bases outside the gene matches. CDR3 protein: CSVEGDRDTDTQYF. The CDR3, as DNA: TGCAGCGTTGAAGGAGACAGGGACACAGATACGCAGTATTTT.

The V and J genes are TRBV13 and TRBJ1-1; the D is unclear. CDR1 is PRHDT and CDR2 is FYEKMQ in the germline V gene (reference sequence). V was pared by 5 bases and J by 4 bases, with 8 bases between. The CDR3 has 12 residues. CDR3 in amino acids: CASSLLSTEAFF. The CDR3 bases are TGTGCCAGCAGCCTATTAAGCACTGAAGCTTTCTTT.

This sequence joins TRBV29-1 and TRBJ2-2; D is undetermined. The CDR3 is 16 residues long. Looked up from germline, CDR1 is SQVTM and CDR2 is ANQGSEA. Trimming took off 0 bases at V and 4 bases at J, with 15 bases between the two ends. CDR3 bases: TGCAGCGTTGAAGACCATGACAAGGGCCGCACCGGGGAGCTGTTTTTT. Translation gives CSVEDHDKGRTGELFF.

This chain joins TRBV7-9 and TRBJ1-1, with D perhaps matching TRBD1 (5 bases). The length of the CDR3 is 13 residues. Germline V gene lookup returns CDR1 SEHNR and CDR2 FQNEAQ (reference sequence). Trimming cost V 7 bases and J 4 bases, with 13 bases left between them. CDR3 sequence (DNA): TGTGCCAGCAACGCGGGGGGTGGCACTGAAGCTTTCTTT. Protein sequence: CASNAGGGTEAFF.

In nucleotides, the CDR3 is TGTGCCAGCAGCCAAGGACTAGCGGTTGCCAAAAACATTCAGTACTTC. Translating it yields CASSQGLAVAKNIQYF. The genes are TRBV7-2 and TRBJ2-4; 10 bases are a match to TRBD2. CDR3 length: 16 amino acids. CDR1 is SGHTA and CDR2 is FQGNSA in the germline V gene. The V and J ends lost 5 bases and 1 base, in that order; junction bases with no gene match: 5.

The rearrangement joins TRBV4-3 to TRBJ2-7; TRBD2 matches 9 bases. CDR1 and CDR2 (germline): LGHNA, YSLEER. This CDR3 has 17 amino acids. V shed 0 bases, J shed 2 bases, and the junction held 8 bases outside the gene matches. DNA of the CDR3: TGCGCCAGCAGCCAAGATTGGGCTAGCGGGGAACCCTACGAGCAGTACTTC. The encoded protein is CASSQDWASGEPYEQYF.

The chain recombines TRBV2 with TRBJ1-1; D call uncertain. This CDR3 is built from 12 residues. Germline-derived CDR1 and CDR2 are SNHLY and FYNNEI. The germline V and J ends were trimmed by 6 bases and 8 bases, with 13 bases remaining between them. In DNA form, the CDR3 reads TGTGCCAGCAGGGGCCCCATTATAGAAGCTTTCTTT. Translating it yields CASRGPIIEAFF.

This CDR3 is CAWSVLRENEQYF. For the CDR3, the DNA is TGTGCCTGGAGTGTACTCCGGGAAAACGAGCAGTACTTC. V is TRBV30 and J is TRBJ2-7, with D possibly matching TRBD2 (5 bases). V was shortened by 0 bases and J by 5 bases, with 11 bases between the two germline ends. The CDR3 runs to 13 residues. Germline V gene data show CDR1 as GTSNPN and CDR2 as SVGIG (reference sequence).

The CDR3 DNA follows: TGTGCCAGCAGCCCCGGGACTCTAGACGGCTACGAGCAGTACTTC. Protein sequence: CASSPGTLDGYEQYF. J is TRBJ2-7 and V is TRBV2; TRBD2 is a possible D gene (6 bases). V lost 6 bases, J lost 3 bases, and 18 bases lay in between. CDR1 SNHLY and CDR2 FYNNEI come from the germline V gene. The CDR3 runs to 15 residues.

The CDR3 spells CASSLSSGADTEAFF. As DNA, the CDR3 is TGTGCCAGCAGTTTATCTTCCGGGGCGGACACTGAAGCTTTCTTT. V usage is TRBV27 and J usage is TRBJ1-1, with a possible D match to TRBD1 (5 bases). Per the germline V gene, CDR1 is MNHEY and CDR2 is SMNVEV (reference sequence). The V and J ends lost 0 bases and 3 bases respectively, with 11 bases between them. The CDR3 consists of 15 residues.

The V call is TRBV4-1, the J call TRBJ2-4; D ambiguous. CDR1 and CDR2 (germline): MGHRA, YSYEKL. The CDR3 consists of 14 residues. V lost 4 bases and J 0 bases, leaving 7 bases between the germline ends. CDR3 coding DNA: TGCGCCAGCAGCCTAAGCCTAGCCAAAAACATTCAGTACTTC. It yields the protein CASSLSLAKNIQYF.

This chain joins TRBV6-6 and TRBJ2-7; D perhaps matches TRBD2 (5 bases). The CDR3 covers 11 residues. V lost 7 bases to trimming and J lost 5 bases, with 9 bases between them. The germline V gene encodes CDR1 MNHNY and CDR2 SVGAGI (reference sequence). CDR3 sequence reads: CASTEGNEQYF. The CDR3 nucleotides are TGTGCCAGCACTGAGGGAAACGAGCAGTACTTC.

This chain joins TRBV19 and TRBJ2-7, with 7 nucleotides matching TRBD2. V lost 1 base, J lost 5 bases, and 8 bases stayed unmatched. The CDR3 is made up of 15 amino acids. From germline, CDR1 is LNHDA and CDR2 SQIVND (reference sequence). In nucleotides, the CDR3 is TGTGCCAGTAGTATAGGCGGACTAGTTCTACACGAGCAGTACTTC. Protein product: CASSIGGLVLHEQYF.

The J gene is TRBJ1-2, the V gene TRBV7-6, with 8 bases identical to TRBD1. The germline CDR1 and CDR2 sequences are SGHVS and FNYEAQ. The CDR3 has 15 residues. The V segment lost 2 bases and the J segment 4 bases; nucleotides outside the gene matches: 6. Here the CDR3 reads CASSLFPDRGYGYTF. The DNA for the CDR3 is TGTGCCAGCAGCTTATTCCCCGACAGGGGCTATGGCTACACCTTC.

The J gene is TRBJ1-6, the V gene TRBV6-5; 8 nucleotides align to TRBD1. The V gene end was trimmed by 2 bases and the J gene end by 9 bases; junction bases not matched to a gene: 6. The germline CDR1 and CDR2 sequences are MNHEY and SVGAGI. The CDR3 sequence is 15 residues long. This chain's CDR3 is CASSYGGQGGSPLHF. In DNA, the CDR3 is TGTGCCAGCAGTTACGGCGGACAGGGCGGTTCACCCCTCCACTTT.

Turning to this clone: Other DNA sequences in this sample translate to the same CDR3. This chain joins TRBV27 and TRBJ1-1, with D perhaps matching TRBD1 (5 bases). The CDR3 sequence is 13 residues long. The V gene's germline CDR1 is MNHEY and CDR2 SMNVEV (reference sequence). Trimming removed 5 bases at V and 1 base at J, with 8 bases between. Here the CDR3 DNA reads TGTGCCAGCAGTATCACAGGGAACACTGAAGCTTTCTTT. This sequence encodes CASSITGNTEAFF.

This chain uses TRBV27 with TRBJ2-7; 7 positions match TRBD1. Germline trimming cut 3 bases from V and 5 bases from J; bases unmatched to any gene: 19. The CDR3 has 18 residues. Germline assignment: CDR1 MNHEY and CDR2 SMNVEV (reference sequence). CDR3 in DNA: TGTGCCAGCAGTTTCCTCCTTGTTCGACAGGGCTCTCCTCACGAGCAGTACTTC. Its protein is CASSFLLVRQGSPHEQYF.

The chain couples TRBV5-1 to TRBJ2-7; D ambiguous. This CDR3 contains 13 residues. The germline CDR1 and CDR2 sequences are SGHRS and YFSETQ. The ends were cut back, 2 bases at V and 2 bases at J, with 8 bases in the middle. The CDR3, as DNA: TGCGCCAGCAGCTTCTACGACACCTACGAGCAGTACTTC. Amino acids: CASSFYDTYEQYF.

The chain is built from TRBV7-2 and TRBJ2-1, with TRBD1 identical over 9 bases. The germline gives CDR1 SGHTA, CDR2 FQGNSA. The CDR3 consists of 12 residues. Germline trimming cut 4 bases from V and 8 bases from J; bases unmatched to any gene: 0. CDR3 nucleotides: TGTGCCAGCAGCTGGACAGGGGATGAGCAGTTCTTC. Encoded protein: CASSWTGDEQFF.

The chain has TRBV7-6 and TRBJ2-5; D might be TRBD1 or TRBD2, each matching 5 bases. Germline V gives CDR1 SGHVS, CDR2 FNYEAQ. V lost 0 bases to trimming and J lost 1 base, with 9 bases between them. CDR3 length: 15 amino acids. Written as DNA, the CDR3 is TGTGCCAGCAGCTTAGCAGTTGGGGGCCAAGAGACCCAGTACTTC. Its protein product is CASSLAVGGQETQYF.

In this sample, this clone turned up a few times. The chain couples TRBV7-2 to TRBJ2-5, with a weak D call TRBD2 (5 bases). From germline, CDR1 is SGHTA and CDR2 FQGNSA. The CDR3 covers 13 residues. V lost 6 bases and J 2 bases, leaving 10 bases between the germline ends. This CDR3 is CASRADWQETQYF. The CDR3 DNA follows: TGTGCCAGCAGGGCGGACTGGCAAGAGACCCAGTACTTC.

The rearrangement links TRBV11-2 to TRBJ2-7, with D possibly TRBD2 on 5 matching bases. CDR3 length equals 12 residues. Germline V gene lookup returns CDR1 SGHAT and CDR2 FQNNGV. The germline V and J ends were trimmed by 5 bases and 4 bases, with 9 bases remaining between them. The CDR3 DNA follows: TGTGCCAGCAGCGGGGAGTATTACGAGCAGTACTTC. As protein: CASSGEYYEQYF.

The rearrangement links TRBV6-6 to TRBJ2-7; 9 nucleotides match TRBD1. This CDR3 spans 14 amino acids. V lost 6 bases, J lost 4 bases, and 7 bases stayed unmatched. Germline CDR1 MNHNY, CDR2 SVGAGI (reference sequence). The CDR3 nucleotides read TGTGCCAGCAGGGAGGGGACAGGGATGTACGAGCAGTACTTC. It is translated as CASREGTGMYEQYF.

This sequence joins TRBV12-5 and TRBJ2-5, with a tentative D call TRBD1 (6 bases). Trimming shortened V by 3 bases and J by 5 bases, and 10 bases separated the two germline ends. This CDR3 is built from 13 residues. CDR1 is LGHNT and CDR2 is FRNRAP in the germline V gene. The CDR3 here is CASGFTGTETQYF. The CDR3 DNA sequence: TGTGCTAGTGGTTTTACAGGGACGGAGACCCAGTACTTC.